The next 4 T cell receptor beta chains were all read from a single sample in a study of a mutant IDH1 vaccine in newly diagnosed glioma (dated by TCRdb to the early 2020s). Library preparation employed the immunoSEQ multiplex PCR assay. TCRdb took over this immuneACCESS table, retaining in-frame rearrangements with V and J assigned. Such tables are incomplete; in checked studies, under half of the missing clones stem from an unresolved V gene, and the remainder is unexplained. Across this sample there are about 68,000 clones, with 75% to 85% seen only once. The ten most abundant clones make up around 8.2% of the sample. The time point label corresponds to: baseline, week 1 (first vaccination visit). This sample's treatment or condition label indicates: pre-vaccination baseline after standard-of-care therapy. Material: PBMCs, obtained from a glioma patient treated with radiotherapy, temozolomide or both. The source of these receptors is a man in his fifties with glioma.

The chain carries TRBV2 and TRBJ1-5, with 9 bases identical to TRBD1. Germline values: CDR1 SNHLY, CDR2 FYNNEI. There are 15 residues in the CDR3. Unmatched junction bases numbered 3, after V lost 6 bases and J lost 0 bases. The CDR3 sequence: CASRNRGLSNQPQHF. In DNA form, the CDR3 reads TGTGCCAGCAGAAACAGGGGGCTTAGCAATCAGCCCCAGCATTTT.

This clone was seen only once. The chain recombines TRBV7-9 with TRBJ2-2, with unresolved D. Germline V gives CDR1 SEHNR, CDR2 FQNEAQ (reference sequence). V was shortened by 3 bases and J by 7 bases, with 12 bases between the two germline ends. The CDR3 totals 14 residues. The CDR3 sequence: CASSFGRTDGELFF. In DNA, the CDR3 is TGTGCCAGCAGCTTCGGCAGGACGGACGGGGAGCTGTTTTTT.

The rearrangement joins TRBV30 to TRBJ1-2; possible D gene TRBD1, 5 bases. The germline gives CDR1 GTSNPN, CDR2 SVGIG (reference sequence). V was clipped by 8 bases and J by 2 bases, with 15 bases between them. The CDR3 is 13 residues long. The CDR3 coding sequence is TGTGCCGTTAGAGGGGTTGGCAACTATGGCTACACCTTC. This codes for CAVRGVGNYGYTF. Full variable domain (missing parts from reference TRBV30 and TRBJ1-2): SQTIHQWPATLVQPVGSPLSLECTVEGTSNPNLYWYRQAAGRGLQLLFYSVGIGQISSEVPQNLSASRPQDRQFILSSKKLLLSDSGFYLCAVRGVGNYGYTFGSGTRLTVV.

This clone showed up just a few times. V and J are TRBV19 and TRBJ1-4, with 7 bases identical to TRBD1. The germline CDR1 and CDR2 sequences are LNHDA and SQIVND (reference sequence). CDR3 length: 17 amino acids. The J segment lost 4 bases and the V segment lost 4 bases, leaving 12 bases of the junction unmatched. CDR3 in DNA: TGTGCCAGTAGTAGAACGCCTGACAGGGACTATAATGAAAAACTGTTTTTT. It yields the protein CASSRTPDRDYNEKLFF.